The rows below give T cell receptor beta chains drawn from one sample of a study of cytomegalovirus exposure and HLA in healthy donors. This table comes from immunoSEQ multiplex PCR, and its TCRdb copy is limited to in-frame clones, with some not included. The table records more than 55,000 clones, 80% of them present only once. Specimen: PBMCs. All receptors come from a woman aged 40 to 50 in good health and CMV-seronegative. The CDR3 runs from the conserved cysteine through the conserved F or W. Fields, in order: clone size, D gene, V gene, J gene, CDR3 protein, CDR3 DNA. The D gene is left open where the match is weak. Where a row states a size, it is once, few, many or the class of an expanded clone; other rows omit it.

size: -
D: -
V: TRBV18
J: TRBJ2-3
CDR3: CASSPPLGGPTDTQYF
DNA: TGTGCCAGCTCACCACCGCTAGGAGGTCCCACAGATACGCAGTATTTT

size: -
D: -
V: TRBV6-1
J: TRBJ1-4
CDR3: CASSFQGTEKLFF
DNA: TGTGCCAGCAGTTTCCAGGGCACTGAAAAACTGTTTTTT

size: -
D: -
V: TRBV4-3
J: TRBJ2-1
CDR3: CASSQGALVSYNEQFF
DNA: TGCGCCAGCAGCCAAGGGGCGTTGGTCTCCTACAATGAGCAGTTCTTC

size: -
D: TRBD1
V: TRBV27
J: TRBJ1-5
CDR3: CASRPGTGARKNQPQHF
DNA: TGTGCCAGCAGACCCGGGACAGGGGCCCGTAAAAATCAGCCCCAGCATTTT

size: -
D: -
V: TRBV29-1
J: TRBJ2-2
CDR3: CSVEWQSTGELFF
DNA: TGCAGCGTTGAGTGGCAGTCCACCGGGGAGCTGTTTTTT

size: once
D: TRBD1
V: TRBV4-1
J: TRBJ1-2
CDR3: CASSQHGQGYGYTF
DNA: TGCGCCAGCAGCCAGCATGGACAGGGATATGGCTACACCTTC

size: once
D: -
V: TRBV7-2
J: TRBJ2-7
CDR3: CASSSSQGYEQYF
DNA: TGTGCCAGCAGCTCCTCCCAGGGGTACGAGCAGTACTTC

size: -
D: TRBD1
V: TRBV6-1
J: TRBJ2-7
CDR3: CASSPRTGVRYEQYF
DNA: TGTGCCAGCAGTCCGCGGACAGGTGTTAGGTACGAGCAGTACTTC

size: -
D: -
V: TRBV19
J: TRBJ1-5
CDR3: CASSILDYHSNQPQHF
DNA: TGTGCCAGTAGTATCCTGGACTACCATAGCAATCAGCCCCAGCATTTT

size: -
D: -
V: TRBV6-1
J: TRBJ2-4
CDR3: CASSGGGNTILEGIQYF
DNA: TGTGCCAGCAGTGGTGGGGGGAATACTATTCTAGAGGGCATTCAGTACTTC

size: few
D: TRBD1
V: TRBV7-6
J: TRBJ2-2
CDR3: CASSLGRGLAGELFF
DNA: TGTGCCAGCAGCTTAGGAAGGGGGCTTGCCGGGGAGCTGTTTTTT

size: -
D: -
V: TRBV5-4
J: TRBJ2-3
CDR3: CASSLEGGRKTDTQYF
DNA: TGTGCCAGCAGCTTGGAGGGGGGGCGCAAGACAGATACGCAGTATTTT

size: -
D: TRBD2
V: TRBV7-9
J: TRBJ2-4
CDR3: CASSLATSGKDIQYF
DNA: TGTGCCAGCAGCTTAGCTACTAGCGGGAAAGACATTCAGTACTTC

size: -
D: -
V: TRBV5-6
J: TRBJ2-2
CDR3: CASSGGTNTGELFF
DNA: TGTGCCAGCAGCGGAGGAACGAACACCGGGGAGCTGTTTTTT

size: once
D: TRBD2
V: TRBV28
J: TRBJ2-1
CDR3: CASSSGRANEQFF
DNA: TGTGCCAGCTCTAGCGGGAGGGCGAATGAGCAGTTCTTC

size: once
D: -
V: TRBV27
J: TRBJ2-2
CDR3: CATRGSAGELFF
DNA: TGTGCCACCCGGGGGTCGGCCGGGGAGCTGTTTTTT

size: few
D: TRBD2
V: TRBV6-6
J: TRBJ2-5
CDR3: CASRELRTSQETQYF
DNA: TGTGCCAGCAGGGAACTCAGGACTAGTCAAGAGACCCAGTACTTC

size: -
D: -
V: TRBV2
J: TRBJ2-2
CDR3: CASSGLAETGELFF
DNA: TGTGCCAGCAGTGGCCTGGCGGAGACCGGGGAGCTGTTTTTT

size: -
D: -
V: TRBV11-2
J: TRBJ2-5
CDR3: CASSPPSETQYF
DNA: TGTGCCAGCAGCCCCCCCTCCGAGACCCAGTACTTC

size: -
D: TRBD2
V: TRBV9
J: TRBJ2-1
CDR3: CASSGGTSGSYEQFF
DNA: TGTGCCAGCAGCGGGGGGACTAGCGGGAGCTATGAGCAGTTCTTC

size: -
D: -
V: TRBV19
J: TRBJ1-3
CDR3: CASSGFSGNTIYF
DNA: TGTGCCAGTAGTGGCTTCTCTGGAAACACCATATATTTT

size: -
D: TRBD1
V: TRBV6-1
J: TRBJ1-5
CDR3: CASSVPPRGRNQPQHF
DNA: TGTGCCAGCAGTGTACCTCCAAGGGGGCGGAATCAGCCCCAGCATTTT

size: -
D: -
V: TRBV4-1
J: TRBJ2-1
CDR3: CASSQDMRATINEQFF
DNA: TGCGCCAGCAGCCAAGATATGCGAGCGACGATCAATGAGCAGTTCTTC

size: -
D: -
V: TRBV4-2
J: TRBJ2-2
CDR3: CASSQDFQGAGELFF
DNA: TGTGCCAGCAGCCAAGATTTTCAGGGCGCAGGGGAGCTGTTTTTT

size: -
D: -
V: TRBV25-1
J: TRBJ2-7
CDR3: CASSPPGTSPSYEQYF
DNA: TGTGCCAGCAGTCCCCCTGGGACAAGCCCGTCCTACGAGCAGTACTTC

size: -
D: -
V: TRBV7-3
J: TRBJ2-7
CDR3: CASSLAGTAYEQYF
DNA: TGTGCCAGCAGCTTAGCGGGAACCGCCTACGAGCAGTACTTC

size: -
D: -
V: TRBV7-3
J: TRBJ1-1
CDR3: CASSPSGQNTEAFF
DNA: TGTGCCAGCAGCCCCTCGGGACAGAACACTGAAGCTTTCTTT

size: -
D: TRBD1
V: TRBV7-8
J: TRBJ1-4
CDR3: CASSLRQGINEKLFF
DNA: TGTGCCAGCAGCTTGAGACAGGGGATAAATGAAAAACTGTTTTTT

size: -
D: -
V: TRBV7-2
J: TRBJ2-5
CDR3: CASSLDGGLPAQYF
DNA: TGTGCCAGCAGCTTAGATGGAGGGCTCCCGGCCCAGTACTTC

size: once
D: -
V: TRBV29-1
J: TRBJ2-3
CDR3: CSVGLTGRETDTQYF
DNA: TGCAGCGTTGGATTAACAGGGAGAGAGACAGATACGCAGTATTTT

size: -
D: -
V: TRBV10-3
J: TRBJ2-1
CDR3: CAISEKGLQGYEQFF
DNA: TGTGCCATCAGTGAAAAGGGACTCCAAGGCTATGAGCAGTTCTTC

size: -
D: -
V: TRBV9
J: TRBJ1-4
CDR3: CASSPKQGYNEKLFF
DNA: TGTGCCAGCAGCCCCAAACAGGGTTATAATGAAAAACTGTTTTTT

size: once
D: TRBD1
V: TRBV5-1
J: TRBJ2-5
CDR3: CASSWGHRGPETQYF
DNA: TGCGCCAGCAGCTGGGGACACAGGGGGCCGGAGACCCAGTACTTC

size: few
D: -
V: TRBV19
J: TRBJ2-1
CDR3: CASRPEGRSEQFF
DNA: TGTGCCAGTAGACCAGAGGGTCGTAGTGAGCAGTTCTTC

size: few
D: TRBD1
V: TRBV27
J: TRBJ1-1
CDR3: CASSLSGTERLTEAFF
DNA: TGTGCCAGCAGTTTAAGTGGGACAGAGAGACTCACTGAAGCTTTCTTT